The present TCR beta chain was sequenced within a study of blood T cell repertoires in COVID-19. Overall study context: Whether acute or convalescent, the COVID-19 samples came from the United States, Italy and Spain.

The assay was immunoSEQ multiplex PCR, and TCRdb's table has in-frame clones only and misses some. Found here are over 150,000 clones, around 95% of them singletons; the top ten hold 0.7% to 0.8%. Germline assignment: CDR1 SGHRS and CDR2 YFSETQ. V lost 3 bases to trimming and J lost 4 bases, with 10 bases between them. CDR3 length equals 13 residues. The sample was peripheral blood. The TCR was taken from a man aged 25 to 40 with COVID-19, enrolled during active disease. The chain joins TRBV5-1 to TRBJ2-5, with D perhaps matching TRBD1 (6 bases). DNA of the CDR3: TGCGCCAGCAGCTCAGGGACAAGAGAGACCCAGTACTTC. It yields the protein CASSSGTRETQYF.